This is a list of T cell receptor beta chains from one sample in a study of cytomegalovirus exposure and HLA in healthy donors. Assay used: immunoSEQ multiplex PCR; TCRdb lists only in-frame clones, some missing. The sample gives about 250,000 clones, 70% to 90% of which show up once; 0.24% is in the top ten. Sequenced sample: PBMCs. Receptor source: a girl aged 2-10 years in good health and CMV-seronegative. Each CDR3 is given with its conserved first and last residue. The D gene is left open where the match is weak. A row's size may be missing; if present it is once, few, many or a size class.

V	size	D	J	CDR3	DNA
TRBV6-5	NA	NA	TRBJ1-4	CASRPKGPQNEKLFF	TGTGCCAGCAGGCCCAAGGGGCCTCAGAATGAAAAACTGTTTTTT
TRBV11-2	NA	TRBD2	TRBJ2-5	CASSLAPGGQETQYF	TGTGCCAGCAGCTTAGCCCCGGGGGGCCAAGAGACCCAGTACTTC
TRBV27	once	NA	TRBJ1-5	CASSPRDTYQPQHF	TGTGCCAGCAGTCCCCGGGACACCTATCAGCCCCAGCATTTT
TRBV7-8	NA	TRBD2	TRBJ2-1	CASSLVSRGGAYNEQFF	TGTGCCAGCAGCTTAGTCTCGCGGGGGGGCGCCTACAATGAGCAGTTCTTC
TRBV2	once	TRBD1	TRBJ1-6	CASSVGQGGYSPLHF	TGTGCCAGCAGTGTAGGACAGGGGGGGTATTCACCCCTCCACTTT
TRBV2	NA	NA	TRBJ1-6	CASSPTGPNSPLHF	TGTGCCAGCAGCCCGACAGGCCCTAATTCACCCCTCCACTTT
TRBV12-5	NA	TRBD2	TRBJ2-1	CASVAGGDNEQFF	TGTGCTAGTGTCGCGGGAGGGGACAATGAGCAGTTCTTC
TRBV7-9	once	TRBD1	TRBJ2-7	CSSSPHRGRAYEQYF	TGTTCCAGCAGCCCCCACAGGGGACGTGCCTACGAGCAGTACTTC
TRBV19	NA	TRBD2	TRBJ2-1	CATRTSATYNEQFF	TGTGCCACCCGAACTAGCGCTACCTACAATGAGCAGTTCTTC
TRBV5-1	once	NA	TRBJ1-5	CASSLGAGHGQPQHF	TGCGCCAGCAGCTTGGGGGCAGGGCATGGACAGCCCCAGCATTTT
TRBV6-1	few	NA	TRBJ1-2	CASSEVGRVRYGYTF	TGTGCCAGCAGTGAAGTTGGCAGGGTGAGGTATGGCTACACCTTC
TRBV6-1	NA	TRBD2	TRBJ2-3	CASSEARLASTDTQYF	TGTGCCAGCAGTGAAGCCAGACTAGCTAGCACAGATACGCAGTATTTT
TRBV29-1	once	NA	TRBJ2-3	CSVSPGADTQYF	TGCAGCGTATCACCGGGGGCAGATACGCAGTATTTT
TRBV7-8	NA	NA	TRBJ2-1	CASSLVLYNEQFF	TGTGCCAGCAGCTTAGTCCTCTACAATGAGCAGTTCTTC
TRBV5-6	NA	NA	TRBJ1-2	CASSIGGLGYTF	TGTGCCAGCAGCATCGGAGGCCTGGGCTACACCTTC
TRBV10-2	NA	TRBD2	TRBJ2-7	CASSAPSSGNPYEQYF	TGCGCCAGCAGTGCCCCATCTAGCGGAAATCCCTACGAGCAGTACTTC
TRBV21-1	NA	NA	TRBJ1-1	CASSPTAGRAVLNTEAFF	TGTGCCAGCAGCCCTACAGCGGGGCGGGCAGTTCTGAACACTGAAGCTTTCTTT
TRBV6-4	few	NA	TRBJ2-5	CASSDFLDRSETQYF	TGTGCCAGCAGTGACTTCCTAGACAGGTCAGAGACCCAGTACTTC
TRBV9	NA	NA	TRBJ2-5	CASTGDQETQYF	TGTGCCAGCACAGGGGACCAAGAGACCCAGTACTTC
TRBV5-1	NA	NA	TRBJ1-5	CASSLEGVNQPQHF	TGCGCCAGCAGCTTGGAAGGGGTTAATCAGCCCCAGCATTTT
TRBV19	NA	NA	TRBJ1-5	CASSIVQGLGQPQHF	TGTGCCAGTAGTATAGTTCAGGGCTTGGGGCAGCCCCAGCATTTT
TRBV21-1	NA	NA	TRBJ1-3	CASSKAVGHSGNTIYF	TGTGCCAGCAGCAAAGCCGTGGGACACTCTGGAAACACCATATATTTT
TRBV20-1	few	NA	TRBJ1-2	CSAKDSYGYTF	TGCAGTGCTAAGGACAGCTATGGCTACACCTTC